Detailed here is one TCR beta chain. What it binds is not known. This record comes from a study of cytomegalovirus exposure and HLA in healthy donors. This PCR relied on a set of 60 Vbeta primers and 13 Jbeta primers. The assay was immunoSEQ multiplex PCR, and TCRdb's table has in-frame clones only and misses some. The sample holds about 100,000 clones, around 77% seen once. General study points: Most TCRs appeared rarely, but some public TCRs recurred in many donors. Excluded: some indistinguishable V segments such as TRBV6-2 and TRBV6-3. One cluster of highly shared sequence variants probably arose as a sequencing artifact. Researchers reported in a later analysis that a missense DCLRE1C variant was tied to TCR beta V- and J-gene trimming.

The V and J ends lost 1 base and 4 bases, in that order; junction bases with no gene match: 1. Germline V gene sequence: CDR1 SGHVS, CDR2 FNYEAQ. The CDR3 has 15 residues. The TCR sequence derives from a male donor in good health and CMV-seronegative. Sequenced sample: PBMCs. The chain combines TRBV7-6 with TRBJ2-3; 11 bases are a match to TRBD1. The CDR3 here is CASSLGTGGPDTQYF. The CDR3 nucleotides are TGTGCCAGCAGCTTAGGGACAGGGGGCCCAGATACGCAGTATTTT.